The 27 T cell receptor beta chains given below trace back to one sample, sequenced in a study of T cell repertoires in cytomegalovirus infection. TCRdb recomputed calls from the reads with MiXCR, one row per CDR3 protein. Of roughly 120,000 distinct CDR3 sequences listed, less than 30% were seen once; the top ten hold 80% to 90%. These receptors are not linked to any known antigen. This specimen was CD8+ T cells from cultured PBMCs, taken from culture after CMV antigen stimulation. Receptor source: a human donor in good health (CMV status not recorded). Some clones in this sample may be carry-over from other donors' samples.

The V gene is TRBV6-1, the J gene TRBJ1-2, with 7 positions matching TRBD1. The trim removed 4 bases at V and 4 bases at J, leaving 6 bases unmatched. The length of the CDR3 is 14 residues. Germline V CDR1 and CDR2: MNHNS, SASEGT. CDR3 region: CASSGQGGSYGYTF. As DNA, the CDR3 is TGTGCCAGCAGTGGACAGGGCGGGTCCTATGGCTACACCTTC.

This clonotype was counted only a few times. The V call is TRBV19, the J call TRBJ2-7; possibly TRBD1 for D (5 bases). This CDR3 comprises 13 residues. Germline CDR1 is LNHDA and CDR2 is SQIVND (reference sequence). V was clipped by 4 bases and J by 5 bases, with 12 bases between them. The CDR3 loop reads CASSKAGWDEQYF. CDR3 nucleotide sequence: TGTGCCAGTAGTAAGGCAGGGTGGGACGAGCAGTACTTC.

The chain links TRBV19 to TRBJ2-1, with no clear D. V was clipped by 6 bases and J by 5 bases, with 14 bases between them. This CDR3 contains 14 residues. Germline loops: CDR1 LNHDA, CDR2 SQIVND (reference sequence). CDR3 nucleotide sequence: TGTGCCAGTAGCATACTGGCCTCTGACAATGAGCAGTTCTTC. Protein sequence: CASSILASDNEQFF. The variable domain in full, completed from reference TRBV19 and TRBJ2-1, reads DGGITQSPKYLFRKEGQNVTLSCEQNLNHDAMYWYRQDPGQGLRLIYYSQIVNDFQKGDIAEGYSVSREKKESFPLTVTSAQKNPTAFYLCASSILASDNEQFFGPGTRLTVL.

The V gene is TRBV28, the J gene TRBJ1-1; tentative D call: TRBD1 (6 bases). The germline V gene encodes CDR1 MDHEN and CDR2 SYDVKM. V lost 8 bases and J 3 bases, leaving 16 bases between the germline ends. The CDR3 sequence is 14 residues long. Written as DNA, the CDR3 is TGTGCCAGCCGGGAGACGACAGGCTACACTGAAGCTTTCTTT. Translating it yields CASRETTGYTEAFF.

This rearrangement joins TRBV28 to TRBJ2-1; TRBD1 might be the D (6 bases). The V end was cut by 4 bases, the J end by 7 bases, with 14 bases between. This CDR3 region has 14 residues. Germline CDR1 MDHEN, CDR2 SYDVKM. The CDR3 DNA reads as TGTGCCAGCAGTTACAGGGTTCGCGGTAATGAGCAGTTCTTC. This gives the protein CASSYRVRGNEQFF.

CDR3 in DNA: TGTGCCAGCGTCCGCGCAGGGTATAAGGAAAAACTGTTTTTT. Translation gives CASVRAGYKEKLFF. V usage is TRBV12-3 or TRBV12-4 and J usage is TRBJ1-4, with D perhaps matching TRBD1 (5 bases). The germline V and J ends were trimmed by 8 bases and 8 bases, with 18 bases remaining between them. The CDR3 is made up of 14 amino acids.

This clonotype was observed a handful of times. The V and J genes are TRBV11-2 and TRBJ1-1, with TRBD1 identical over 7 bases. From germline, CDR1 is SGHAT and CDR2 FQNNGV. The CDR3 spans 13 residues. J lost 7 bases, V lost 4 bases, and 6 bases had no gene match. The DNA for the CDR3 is TGTGCCAGCAGCTGGACAGGTGGGGATGAAGCTTTCTTT. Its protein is CASSWTGGDEAFF.

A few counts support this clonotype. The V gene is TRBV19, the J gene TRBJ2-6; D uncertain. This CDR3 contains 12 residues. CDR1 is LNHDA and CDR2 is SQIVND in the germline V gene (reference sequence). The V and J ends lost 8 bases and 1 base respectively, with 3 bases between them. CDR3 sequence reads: CASVSGANVLTF. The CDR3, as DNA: TGTGCCAGTGTATCTGGGGCCAACGTCCTGACTTTC.

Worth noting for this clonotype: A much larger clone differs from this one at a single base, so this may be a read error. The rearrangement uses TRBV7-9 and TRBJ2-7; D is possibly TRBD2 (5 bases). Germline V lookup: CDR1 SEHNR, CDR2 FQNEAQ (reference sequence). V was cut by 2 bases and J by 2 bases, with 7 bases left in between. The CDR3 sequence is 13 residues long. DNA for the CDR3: TGTGCCAGCAGCTTATCGGAGGCCTACGAGCAGTACTTC. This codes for CASSLSEAYEQYF.

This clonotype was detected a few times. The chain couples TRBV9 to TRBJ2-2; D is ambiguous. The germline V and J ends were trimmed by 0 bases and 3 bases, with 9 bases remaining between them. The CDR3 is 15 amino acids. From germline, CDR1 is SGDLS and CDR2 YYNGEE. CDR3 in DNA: TGTGCCAGCAGCGTAGCAGACCCAGACACCGGGGAGCTGTTTTTT. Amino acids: CASSVADPDTGELFF.

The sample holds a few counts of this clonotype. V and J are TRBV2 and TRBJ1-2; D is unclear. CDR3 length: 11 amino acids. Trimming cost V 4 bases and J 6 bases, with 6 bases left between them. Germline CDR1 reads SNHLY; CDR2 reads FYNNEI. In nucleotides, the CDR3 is TGTGCCAGCAGTGGTTTGGATGGCTACACCTTC. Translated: CASSGLDGYTF.

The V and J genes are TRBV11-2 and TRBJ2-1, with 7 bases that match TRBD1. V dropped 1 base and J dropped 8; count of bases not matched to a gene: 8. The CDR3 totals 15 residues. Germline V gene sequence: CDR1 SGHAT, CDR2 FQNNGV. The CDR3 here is CASSLVGTVQHEQFF. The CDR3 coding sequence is TGTGCCAGCAGCTTAGTTGGGACAGTACAGCATGAGCAGTTCTTC.

The CDR3 DNA reads as TGCGCCAGCGGGGGGGAAGCCCTCGCGAACACCGGGGAGCTGTTTTTT. It yields the protein CASGGEALANTGELFF. This sequence joins TRBV10-2 and TRBJ2-2; 7 bases fit TRBD2. The CDR3 covers 16 residues. Losses at the gene ends were 8 bases for V and 0 bases for J; bases not matched to a gene: 9. CDR1 and CDR2 from the germline V gene are WSHSY and SAAADI.

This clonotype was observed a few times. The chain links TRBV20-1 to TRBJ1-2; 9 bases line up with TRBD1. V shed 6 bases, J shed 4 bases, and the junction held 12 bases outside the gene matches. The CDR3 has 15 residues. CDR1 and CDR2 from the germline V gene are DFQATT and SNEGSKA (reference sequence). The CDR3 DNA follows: TGCAGTGCCTCCGGGACAGGGACCCCCCCCTATGGCTACACCTTC. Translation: CSASGTGTPPYGYTF.

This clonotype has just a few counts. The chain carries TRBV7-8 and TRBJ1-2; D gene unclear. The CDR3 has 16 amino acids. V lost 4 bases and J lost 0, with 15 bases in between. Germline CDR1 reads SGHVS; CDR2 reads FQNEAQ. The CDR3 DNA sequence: TGTGCCAGCAGCTCAATGGCGACATTCACTAACTATGGCTACACCTTC. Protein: CASSSMATFTNYGYTF.

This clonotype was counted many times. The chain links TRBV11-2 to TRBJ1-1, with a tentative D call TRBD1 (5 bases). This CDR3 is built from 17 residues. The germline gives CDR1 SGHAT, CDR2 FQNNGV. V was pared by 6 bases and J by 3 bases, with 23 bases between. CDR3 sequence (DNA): TGTGCCAGCAGTTCCAGGCGGACGATGGGGGAGGACACTGAAGCTTTCTTT. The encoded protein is CASSSRRTMGEDTEAFF.

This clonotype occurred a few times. CDR3: CASSLAPTNTEAFF. CDR3 coding DNA: TGTGCCAGCAGTCTGGCCCCAACGAACACTGAAGCTTTCTTT. V is TRBV5-6 and J is TRBJ1-1; D call uncertain. Trimming cost V 5 bases and J 1 base, with 12 bases left between them. The CDR3 covers 14 residues. Looked up from germline, CDR1 is SGHDT and CDR2 is YYEEEE.

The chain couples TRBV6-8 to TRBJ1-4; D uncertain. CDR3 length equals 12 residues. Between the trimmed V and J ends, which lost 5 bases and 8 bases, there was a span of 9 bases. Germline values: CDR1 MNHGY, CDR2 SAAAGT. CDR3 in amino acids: CASSPAREKLFF. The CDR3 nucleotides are TGTGCCAGCAGTCCCGCCAGGGAAAAACTGTTTTTT.

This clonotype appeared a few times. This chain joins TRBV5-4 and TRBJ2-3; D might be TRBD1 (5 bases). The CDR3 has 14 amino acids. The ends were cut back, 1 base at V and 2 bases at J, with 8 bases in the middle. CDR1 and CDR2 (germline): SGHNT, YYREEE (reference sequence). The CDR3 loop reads CASSLTGATDTQYF. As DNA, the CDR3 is TGTGCCAGCAGCTTGACAGGAGCCACAGATACGCAGTATTTT. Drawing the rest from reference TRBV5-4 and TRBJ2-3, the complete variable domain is ETGVTQSPTHLIKTRGQQVTLRCSSQSGHNTVSWYQQALGQGPQFIFQYYREEENGRGNFPPRFSGLQFPNYSSELNVNALELDDSALYLCASSLTGATDTQYFGPGTRLTVL.

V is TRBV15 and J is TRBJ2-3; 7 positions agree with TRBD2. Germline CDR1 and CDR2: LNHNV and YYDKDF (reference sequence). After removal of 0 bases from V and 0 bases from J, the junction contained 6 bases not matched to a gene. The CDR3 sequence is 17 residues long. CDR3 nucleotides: TGTGCCACCAGCAGAGATAGGCTAGCGGTTAGCACAGATACGCAGTATTTT. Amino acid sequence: CATSRDRLAVSTDTQYF.

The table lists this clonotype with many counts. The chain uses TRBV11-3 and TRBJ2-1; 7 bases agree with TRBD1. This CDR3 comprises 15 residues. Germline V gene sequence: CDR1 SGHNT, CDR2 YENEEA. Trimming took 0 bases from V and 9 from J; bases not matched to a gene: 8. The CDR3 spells CASSLERGPYGEQFF. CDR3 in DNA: TGTGCCAGCAGCTTAGAGAGGGGGCCCTACGGTGAGCAGTTCTTC. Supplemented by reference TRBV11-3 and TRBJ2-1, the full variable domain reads EAGVVQSPRYKIIEKKQPVAFWCNPISGHNTLYWYLQNLGQGPELLIRYENEEAVDDSQLPKDRFSAERLKGVDSTLKIQPAELGDSAVYLCASSLERGPYGEQFFGPGTRLTVL.

The CDR3 nucleotides are TGCAGTGCTAGAACGGTCGGGACGCGCACAGATACGCAGTATTTT. Translation: CSARTVGTRTDTQYF. The gene calls are TRBV20-1 and TRBJ2-3; D could derive from TRBD1 or TRBD2 (5 bases each). The germline CDR1 and CDR2 sequences are DFQATT and SNEGSKA (reference sequence). Trimming stripped 2 bases from V and 1 base from J, with 13 bases between. The CDR3 is made up of 15 amino acids.

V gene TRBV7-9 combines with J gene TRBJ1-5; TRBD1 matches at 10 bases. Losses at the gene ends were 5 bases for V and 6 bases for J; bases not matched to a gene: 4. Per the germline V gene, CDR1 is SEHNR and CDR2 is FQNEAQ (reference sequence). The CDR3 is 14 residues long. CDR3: CASSKTGGLQPQHF. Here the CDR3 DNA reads TGTGCCAGCAGCAAGACAGGGGGCCTTCAGCCCCAGCATTTT. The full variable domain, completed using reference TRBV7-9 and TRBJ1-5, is DTGVSQNPRHKITKRGQNVTFRCDPISEHNRLYWYRQTLGQGPEFLTYFQNEAQLEKSRLLSDRFSAERPKGSFSTLEIQRTEQGDSAMYLCASSKTGGLQPQHFGDGTRLSIL.

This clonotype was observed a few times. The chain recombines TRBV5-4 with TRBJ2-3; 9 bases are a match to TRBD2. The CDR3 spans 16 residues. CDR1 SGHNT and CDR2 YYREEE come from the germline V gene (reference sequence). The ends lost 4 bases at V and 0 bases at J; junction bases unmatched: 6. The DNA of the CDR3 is TGTGCCAGCAGCACCCCTAGCGGGGTAAGCACAGATACGCAGTATTTT. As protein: CASSTPSGVSTDTQYF. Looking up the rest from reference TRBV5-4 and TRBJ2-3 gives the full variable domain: ETGVTQSPTHLIKTRGQQVTLRCSSQSGHNTVSWYQQALGQGPQFIFQYYREEENGRGNFPPRFSGLQFPNYSSELNVNALELDDSALYLCASSTPSGVSTDTQYFGPGTRLTVL.

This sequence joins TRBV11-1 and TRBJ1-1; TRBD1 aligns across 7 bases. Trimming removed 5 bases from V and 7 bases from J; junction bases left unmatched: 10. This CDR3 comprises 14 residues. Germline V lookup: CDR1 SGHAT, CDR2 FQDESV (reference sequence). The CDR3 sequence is CASSVRGLGIEAFF. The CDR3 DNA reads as TGTGCCAGCAGCGTAAGGGGGCTGGGTATTGAAGCTTTCTTT.

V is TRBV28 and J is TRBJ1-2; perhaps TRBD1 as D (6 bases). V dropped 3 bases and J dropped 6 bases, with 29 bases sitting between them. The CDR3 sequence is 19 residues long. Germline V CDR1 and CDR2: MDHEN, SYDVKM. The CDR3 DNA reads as TGTGCCAGCAGTTTCCTTCCCCGGATTCCTGGGGGCGCTTATAATGGCTACACCTTC. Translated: CASSFLPRIPGGAYNGYTF.

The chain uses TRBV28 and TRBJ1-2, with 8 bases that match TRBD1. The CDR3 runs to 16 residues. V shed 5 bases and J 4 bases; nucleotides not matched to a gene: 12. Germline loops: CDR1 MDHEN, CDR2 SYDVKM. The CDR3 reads CASSAGQGLTTYGYTF. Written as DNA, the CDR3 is TGTGCCAGCAGTGCCGGACAGGGCCTTACTACCTATGGCTACACCTTC.